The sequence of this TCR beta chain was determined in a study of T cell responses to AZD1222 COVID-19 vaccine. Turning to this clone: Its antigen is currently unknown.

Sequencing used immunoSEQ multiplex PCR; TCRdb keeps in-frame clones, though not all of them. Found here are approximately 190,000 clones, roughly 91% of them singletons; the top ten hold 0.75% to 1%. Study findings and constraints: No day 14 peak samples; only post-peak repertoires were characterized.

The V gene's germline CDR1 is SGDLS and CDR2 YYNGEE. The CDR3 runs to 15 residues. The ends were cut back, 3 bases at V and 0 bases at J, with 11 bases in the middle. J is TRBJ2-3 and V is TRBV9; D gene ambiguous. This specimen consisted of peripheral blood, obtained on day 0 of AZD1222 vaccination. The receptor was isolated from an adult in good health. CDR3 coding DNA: TGTGCCAGCAGCGAATCCGCCGCTAGCACAGATACGCAGTATTTT. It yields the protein CASSESAASTDTQYF.